One and the same sample provided the 25 T cell receptor beta chains below, sequenced in a study of Graves' ophthalmopathy and Graves' hyperthyroidism (dated by TCRdb to the late 2010s). Reads for this sample came from an Illumina HiSeq 2000. For repertoire sequencing, the TCR beta CDR3 regions were amplified from RNA transcripts. HTBI primers and the Qiagen OneStep RT-PCR kit were used in a first-round RT-PCR, which was followed by a second-round multiplex PCR, size selection and purification. TCRdb passed the public sequencing reads through fastp at Q25 and MiXCR, retaining productive beta sequences. One record per CDR3 amino acid sequence lists the most common genes and DNA. Here the sample has roughly 400,000 distinct CDR3 sequences; approximately 15% occur a single time. The ten largest clonotypes hold 7% of the sample. The sequenced sample consisted of peripheral blood. The source of these receptors is a woman under 30 with stable Graves' hyperthyroidism. Donor details come from another sample of the same person, matched by shared clones.

The rearrangement joins TRBV5-5 to TRBJ1-1, with 7 positions matching TRBD1. With V trimmed by 0 bases and J by 5 bases, 4 bases remained unmatched. The CDR3 runs 14 residues. Germline CDR1 and CDR2: SGHKS and YYEKEE (reference sequence). CDR3 DNA sequence: TGTGCCAGCAGCTTGGTAGGGGGCAGAACTGAAGCTTTCTTT. Residues: CASSLVGGRTEAFF.

This clonotype occurred many times. This chain links TRBV7-9 with TRBJ1-1; 8 nucleotides align to TRBD1. Trimming took 6 bases from V and 7 from J; bases not matched to a gene: 7. Per germline, CDR1 SEHNR and CDR2 FQNEAQ (reference sequence). The CDR3 has 13 residues. The CDR3 loop reads CASRDREFDEAFF. Here the CDR3 DNA reads TGTGCCAGCAGGGACAGGGAATTTGATGAAGCTTTCTTT.

There are many counts of this clonotype. This chain joins TRBV2 and TRBJ2-7; D call uncertain. In germline, CDR1 is SNHLY, CDR2 FYNNEI. This CDR3 is 14 amino acids long. Trimming took off 6 bases at V and 3 bases at J, with 15 bases between the two ends. The CDR3 bases are TGTGCCAGCAGCGCACCACGCCCATTCTACGAGCAGTACTTC. Translation gives CASSAPRPFYEQYF.

The chain carries TRBV4-1 and TRBJ1-1; 7 bases agree with TRBD1. Germline CDR1 is MGHRA and CDR2 is YSYEKL. The V gene end was trimmed by 2 bases and the J gene end by 4 bases; junction bases not matched to a gene: 7. This CDR3 is built from 15 residues. CDR3 loop: CASSQQDRPGTEAFF. The DNA for the CDR3 is TGCGCCAGCAGCCAACAGGACAGGCCCGGCACTGAAGCTTTCTTT.

Only a few counts were recorded for this clonotype. The chain joins TRBV14 to TRBJ2-7; TRBD2 aligns across 11 bases. CDR3 length: 15 residues. Germline CDR1 is SGHDN and CDR2 is FVKESK. Germline trimming cut 1 base from V and 7 bases from J; bases unmatched to any gene: 6. The CDR3 sequence is CASSQVLAGAGEQYF. The CDR3 DNA reads TGTGCCAGCAGCCAAGTACTAGCGGGGGCGGGTGAGCAGTACTTC.

This clonotype was seen a few times. Germline is not matched at one junction end, which may reflect a read error. The chain links TRBV3-1 to TRBJ1-1, with TRBD1 as a possible D gene (6 bases). In germline, CDR1 is LGHDT, CDR2 YNNKEL (reference sequence). The CDR3 consists of 14 residues. In DNA form, the CDR3 reads TGTGCCAGCAGCCGTCCCGGACAGAACACTGAAGCTTGCTTT. Translating gives CASSRPGQNTEACF.

This clonotype appeared many times. This chain uses TRBV19 with TRBJ1-1; TRBD1 is a possible D gene (6 bases). Trimming removed 7 bases at V and 3 bases at J, with 15 bases between. Germline V gene sequence: CDR1 LNHDA, CDR2 SQIVND (reference sequence). The CDR3 runs to 14 residues. The CDR3 here is CASIRQAADTEAFF. The CDR3 DNA reads TGTGCCAGTATTCGACAGGCGGCGGACACTGAAGCTTTCTTT. Full variable domain (missing parts from reference TRBV19 and TRBJ1-1): DGGITQSPKYLFRKEGQNVTLSCEQNLNHDAMYWYRQDPGQGLRLIYYSQIVNDFQKGDIAEGYSVSREKKESFPLTVTSAQKNPTAFYLCASIRQAADTEAFFGQGTRLTVV.

This clonotype occurred many times. The chain is built from TRBV19 and TRBJ1-1; the D gene is possibly TRBD1 (5 bases). V shed 3 bases and J shed 1 base, with 12 bases lying between them. From germline, CDR1 is LNHDA and CDR2 SQIVND (reference sequence). The CDR3 has 15 residues. The CDR3 DNA reads TGTGCCAGTAGTATGCAGGGTCTCGGGAACACTGAAGCTTTCTTT. As protein: CASSMQGLGNTEAFF.

Many counts were recorded for this clonotype. The chain couples TRBV7-3 to TRBJ2-7, with D possibly being TRBD1 (7 bases). The germline V and J ends were trimmed by 5 bases and 3 bases, with 11 bases remaining between them. From germline, CDR1 is SGHTA and CDR2 FQGTGA. This CDR3 comprises 13 residues. The CDR3 DNA follows: TGTGCCAGCAGCGCGGGACAGCACTACGAGCAGTACTTC. It translates to CASSAGQHYEQYF.

At least ten counts were recorded for this clonotype. J is TRBJ2-2 and V is TRBV27; tentative D call: TRBD1 (5 bases). With 5 bases removed from V and 0 bases from J, the gap between germline ends came to 10 bases. The germline V gene has CDR1 MNHEY and CDR2 SMNVEV (reference sequence). The CDR3 is 15 amino acids. CDR3 sequence: CASSRTTANTGELFF. The CDR3 coding sequence is TGTGCCAGCAGTCGGACGACAGCGAACACCGGGGAGCTGTTTTTT.

This clonotype was observed a few times. The chain carries TRBV20-1 and TRBJ1-1; D possibly corresponds to TRBD1 (5 bases). Trimming cost V 0 bases and J 11 bases, with 13 bases left between them. Germline CDR1 is DFQATT and CDR2 is SNEGSKA (reference sequence). CDR3 length: 12 residues. CDR3: CSARDGARAAFF. The CDR3 nucleotides are TGCAGTGCTAGAGATGGAGCCAGGGCGGCTTTCTTT.

This clonotype has a count of ten or more. This chain links TRBV6-2 or TRBV6-3 with TRBJ2-2; 7 bases align to TRBD1. Germline-derived CDR1 and CDR2 are MNHEY and SVGEGT. This CDR3 region has 15 residues. J lost 5 bases, V lost 4 bases, and 7 bases had no gene match. CDR3 coding DNA: TGTGCCAGCAGTTTCACTTCACAGGGGACCGGGGAGCTGTTTTTT. Translation: CASSFTSQGTGELFF.

This clonotype has just one count. V and J are TRBV6-1 and TRBJ2-7; D unclear. V was cut by 4 bases and J by 2 bases, with 21 bases left in between. This CDR3 comprises 17 residues. Germline-derived CDR1 and CDR2 are MNHNS and SASEGT. The CDR3 region is CASSATLPRVGTYEQYF. The DNA of the CDR3 is TGTGCCAGCAGTGCCACTTTGCCAAGGGTAGGGACCTACGAGCAGTACTTC.

This clonotype has at least ten counts. CDR3 sequence reads: CASSPPGTPAQHEQYF. CDR3 in DNA: TGTGCCAGCAGCCCTCCCGGGACCCCGGCACAGCACGAGCAGTACTTC. J is TRBJ2-7 and V is TRBV7-9, with D perhaps given as TRBD1 or TRBD2 (5 bases each). Per germline, CDR1 SEHNR and CDR2 FQNEAQ (reference sequence). This CDR3 is built from 16 residues. V was clipped by 5 bases and J by 5 bases, with 22 bases between them.

There are many counts of this clonotype. The chain recombines TRBV2 with TRBJ1-5; 10 bases agree with TRBD1. The CDR3 runs 13 residues. V gave up 9 bases and J gave up 6 bases; unmatched junction bases: 5. Germline assignment: CDR1 SNHLY and CDR2 FYNNEI. CDR3 DNA sequence: TGTGCCAGTTCCGGGACAGGGGTTCAGCCCCAGCATTTT. This codes for CASSGTGVQPQHF.

This clonotype has ten or more counts. The chain employs TRBV29-1 and TRBJ1-3; possible D gene TRBD1, 5 bases. The CDR3 length is 12 residues. CDR1 and CDR2 from the germline V gene are SQVTM and ANQGSEA. The chain's CDR3 is CSTTEEGNTIYF. CDR3 in DNA: TGCAGTACGACAGAGGAGGGAAACACCATATATTTT.

The chain employs TRBV28 and TRBJ1-2; tentative D call: TRBD1 (6 bases). This CDR3 is 12 amino acids long. The germline V gene has CDR1 MDHEN and CDR2 SYDVKM. The V and J ends lost 5 bases and 8 bases respectively, with 12 bases between them. The CDR3 protein is CASSPGERGYTF. In DNA, the CDR3 is TGTGCCAGCAGTCCAGGGGAGCGGGGCTACACCTTC.

This clonotype showed up many times. The chain employs TRBV6-5 and TRBJ1-1, with a possible D match to TRBD1 (5 bases). There are 14 residues in the CDR3. Germline V gene lookup returns CDR1 MNHEY and CDR2 SVGAGI. Deletions cut 4 bases from V and 3 bases from J, with 12 bases between. DNA of the CDR3: TGTGCCAGCAGTTCAGTAGGGGAAGACACTGAAGCTTTCTTT. It codes for CASSSVGEDTEAFF.

This clonotype came up many times. The chain recombines TRBV3-1 with TRBJ1-2; the D is unclear. The germline gives CDR1 LGHDT, CDR2 YNNKEL (reference sequence). CDR3 length equals 15 residues. Trimming shortened V by 1 base and J by 8 bases, and 17 bases separated the two germline ends. The CDR3 here is CASSQVGSSARGYTF. In nucleotides, the CDR3 is TGTGCCAGCAGCCAAGTGGGGTCCTCCGCACGGGGCTACACCTTC. Combining the CDR3 with reference TRBV3-1 and TRBJ1-2 gives the whole variable domain DTAVSQTPKYLVTQMGNDKSIKCEQNLGHDTMYWYKQDSKKFLKIMFSYNNKELIINETVPNRFSPKSPDKAHLNLHINSLELGDSAVYFCASSQVGSSARGYTFGSGTRLTVV.

This clonotype was picked up a small number of times. It may be a read error: a sequence one base away is much more abundant. The chain is built from TRBV15 and TRBJ1-6, with D uncertain. Germline lookup yields CDR1 LNHNV and CDR2 YYDKDF (reference sequence). The CDR3 length is 14 residues. CDR3 in DNA: TGTGCCACCAGCAGAGATTTCCGGGATTCACACCTCCACTTT. Translated, it gives CATSRDFRDSHLHF. Supplemented by reference TRBV15 and TRBJ1-6, the full variable domain reads DAMVIQNPRYQVTQFGKPVTLSCSQTLNHNVMYWYQQKSSQAPKLLFHYYDKDFNNEADTPDNFQSRRPNTSFCFLDIRSPGLGDTAMYLCATSRDFRDSHLHFGNGTRLTVT.

This clonotype has at least ten counts. The chain joins TRBV12-3 or TRBV12-4 to TRBJ1-5; 7 bases fit TRBD1. The CDR3 extends over 14 amino acids. With V trimmed by 8 bases and J by 11 bases, 15 bases remained unmatched. CDR3 DNA sequence: TGTGCCAGCGGCAATGACAGGGAAATGGTGGCCCAGCATTTT. Amino acid sequence: CASGNDREMVAQHF.

The sample holds many counts of this clonotype. The chain couples TRBV7-8 to TRBJ1-2; no reliable D call. The V gene lost 4 bases and the J gene lost 2 bases, with 14 bases spanning the gap. Germline V gene sequence: CDR1 SGHVS, CDR2 FQNEAQ. The CDR3 covers 15 residues. CDR3 region: CASSSGAPVNYGYTF. In DNA, the CDR3 is TGTGCCAGCAGCTCCGGTGCCCCCGTCAACTATGGCTACACCTTC.

This clonotype was counted ten times or more. This rearrangement joins TRBV20-1 to TRBJ1-5, with D hard to call. Germline CDR1 is DFQATT and CDR2 is SNEGSKA (reference sequence). Between the trimmed V and J ends, which lost 3 bases and 1 base, there was a span of 10 bases. This CDR3 has 14 residues. CDR3 sequence reads: CSASWERSNQPQHF. The CDR3 region has the DNA TGCAGTGCTAGTTGGGAAAGGAGCAATCAGCCCCAGCATTTT.

The table lists this clonotype with many counts. The chain employs TRBV6-2 or TRBV6-3 and TRBJ1-5; D is unclear. V was trimmed by 0 bases and J by 8 bases, leaving 8 bases between them. The germline gives CDR1 MNHEY, CDR2 SVGEGT. CDR3 length: 13 residues. The CDR3: CASSYSPDEPQHF. CDR3 bases: TGTGCCAGCAGTTACTCGCCGGATGAGCCCCAGCATTTT.

This clonotype was detected ten times or more. The CDR3 nucleotides read TGCGCCAGCAGCTTGGGGGCAGGCATACCAGGGGAGACCCAGTACTTC. It specifies CASSLGAGIPGETQYF. The genes are TRBV5-1 and TRBJ2-5; D is possibly TRBD1 (5 bases). Trimming removed 0 bases at V and 5 bases at J, with 17 bases between. CDR1 is SGHRS, CDR2 YFSETQ, per germline. The CDR3 contains 16 residues.